Shown below are 32 T cell receptor beta chains from a single sample sequenced in a study of post-analysis software for immune sequencing data (dated by TCRdb to the mid-2010s). The paper as a whole reports these results and caveats: Significantly higher frequencies in patients than in controls were found for roughly 5 TRBV segments, including TRBV5-6, TRBV5-1 and TRBV20-1.

The antigens of these receptors remain unknown. Libraries were made using PCR. Sequencing was carried out with an Illumina HiSeq 2500. To reduce PCR and sequencing biases, unique molecular identifiers were built into the TCR beta cDNA libraries. Using fastp trimming at Q25 and MiXCR clonotype assembly, TCRdb reanalyzed the public sequencing data and kept in-frame beta chains. Here each entry gathers all rows of one CDR3 protein and keeps the most common genes and DNA. Across this sample there are roughly 670,000 distinct CDR3 sequences, with 55% to 70% seen only once. The top ten hold around 11% of the sample. The sequencing sample was made of blood. The receptors stem from a girl aged 2 to 9 with multiple sclerosis.

This chain's CDR3 is CASSVDGRTSYEQYF. In DNA form, the CDR3 reads TGTGCCAGCAGCGTAGACGGCAGGACATCCTACGAGCAGTACTTC. The genes are TRBV9 and TRBJ2-7; the D gene is possibly TRBD1 (5 bases). The V gene's germline CDR1 is SGDLS and CDR2 YYNGEE. V lost 0 bases and J lost 1, with 11 bases in between. There are 15 residues in the CDR3.

This chain joins TRBV12-3 or TRBV12-4 and TRBJ2-1; 10 nucleotides line up with TRBD2. V trimming: 5 bases; J trimming: 4 bases; junction bases outside the gene matches: 11. The CDR3 runs to 17 residues. CDR3 sequence (DNA): TGTGCCAGCAGTACACAAAGCGGGACTAGCGTTTACAATGAGCAGTTCTTC. As protein: CASSTQSGTSVYNEQFF.

The rearrangement uses TRBV5-6 and TRBJ2-2; TRBD1 agrees at 8 bases. Germline V CDR1 and CDR2: SGHDT, YYEEEE. Germline trimming cut 0 bases from V and 4 bases from J; bases unmatched to any gene: 5. The CDR3 consists of 16 residues. The CDR3 coding sequence is TGTGCCAGCAGCTTGGCAGGGGGCGTAGGCACCGGGGAGCTGTTTTTT. This codes for CASSLAGGVGTGELFF.

The table lists this clonotype with a few counts. The chain recombines TRBV11-3 with TRBJ2-1, with TRBD2 matching 11 bases. The CDR3 spans 14 residues. CDR1 is SGHNT and CDR2 is YENEEA in the germline V gene. Losses at the gene ends were 4 bases for V and 9 bases for J; bases not matched to a gene: 5. The CDR3: CASSSTSGRGEQFF. CDR3 nucleotide sequence: TGTGCCAGCAGCTCTACTAGCGGGAGAGGTGAGCAGTTCTTC.

This clonotype was counted a few times. This rearrangement joins TRBV12-3 or TRBV12-4 to TRBJ2-1; 10 bases match TRBD1. The CDR3 runs 18 residues. V shed 5 bases and J 3 bases; nucleotides not matched to a gene: 13. CDR3 residues: CASSGVRQGAVSYNEQFF. The CDR3 DNA sequence: TGTGCCAGCAGTGGGGTCAGACAGGGGGCAGTAAGCTACAATGAGCAGTTCTTC.

The chain has TRBV6-2 or TRBV6-3 and TRBJ2-2, with no clear D. The V and J ends lost 2 bases and 4 bases respectively, with 5 bases between them. The CDR3 length is 13 residues. The germline V gene has CDR1 MNHEY and CDR2 SVGEGT. CDR3 in DNA: TGTGCCAGCAGTTACCTCCGCACCGGGGAGCTGTTTTTT. This sequence encodes CASSYLRTGELFF.

The CDR3: CSASKGTQSEQFF. DNA of the CDR3: TGCAGTGCCAGCAAGGGGACCCAGTCCGAGCAGTTCTTC. The gene calls are TRBV20-1 and TRBJ2-1; D may be TRBD1 or TRBD2 (5 bases each). Germline V gene data show CDR1 as DFQATT and CDR2 as SNEGSKA (reference sequence). There are 13 residues in the CDR3. V lost 6 bases to trimming and J lost 10 bases, with 19 bases between them.

A few counts support this clonotype. This chain joins TRBV9 and TRBJ2-1; 8 nucleotides align to TRBD2. Germline CDR1 reads SGDLS; CDR2 reads YYNGEE. V lost 0 bases to trimming and J lost 8 bases; unmatched junction nucleotides: 4. This CDR3 is built from 14 residues. The DNA of the CDR3 is TGTGCCAGCAGCGTAGCGTTCGGGGGGGATGAGCAGTTCTTC. This codes for CASSVAFGGDEQFF.

The rearrangement links TRBV20-1 to TRBJ1-1; TRBD1 matches 10 bases. V dropped 5 bases and J dropped 4; count of bases not matched to a gene: 13. Germline CDR1 is DFQATT and CDR2 is SNEGSKA (reference sequence). This CDR3 has 16 amino acids. The CDR3, as DNA: TGCAGTGCTCCTGGGGGGACAGGGGATTGGGGCACTGAAGCTTTCTTT. Translated, it gives CSAPGGTGDWGTEAFF.

This chain uses TRBV11-2 with TRBJ1-2, with D possibly TRBD1 on 5 matching bases. Trimming stripped 8 bases from V and 6 bases from J, with 22 bases between. The CDR3 extends over 15 amino acids. CDR1 is SGHAT, CDR2 FQNNGV, per germline. The CDR3 DNA sequence: TGTGCCAGCGCGGGGTTAAGGGGCGCAGAAGATGGCTACACCTTC. Amino acid sequence: CASAGLRGAEDGYTF.

This clonotype appeared a single time. J is TRBJ1-6 and V is TRBV6-6; 9 nucleotides line up with TRBD1. Looked up from germline, CDR1 is MNHNY and CDR2 is SVGAGI (reference sequence). The CDR3 consists of 14 residues. The J segment lost 5 bases and the V segment lost 4 bases, leaving 0 bases of the junction unmatched. DNA of the CDR3: TGTGCCAGCAGTTGGACAGGGGATAATTCACCCCTCCACTTT. Protein product: CASSWTGDNSPLHF.

J is TRBJ2-1 and V is TRBV7-9; 11 bases are a match to TRBD1. The germline V gene has CDR1 SEHNR and CDR2 FQNEAQ (reference sequence). The CDR3 is 15 residues long. With 7 bases clipped from V and 7 bases from J, the junction kept 9 bases outside the gene matches. CDR3 amino acids: CASKDGQGAANEQFF. CDR3 in DNA: TGTGCCAGCAAAGACGGACAGGGGGCGGCAAATGAGCAGTTCTTC.

This clonotype was picked up one time. The rearrangement uses TRBV29-1 and TRBJ2-5; 7 nucleotides line up with TRBD1. The J call may be wrong; the DNA end is better matched by TRBJ2-7. Germline V gene lookup returns CDR1 SQVTM and CDR2 ANQGSEA. The length of the CDR3 is 14 residues. In nucleotides, the CDR3 is TGCAGCGTTGGGGACAGAGGTTCTCACTACGAGCAGTACTTC. Protein product: CSVGDRGSHYEQYF.

A word on this clonotype: A read error may produce the germline difference seen at one junction end. The rearrangement links TRBV20-1 to TRBJ2-3, with D possibly being TRBD2 (6 bases). CDR1 is DFQATT, CDR2 SNEGSKA, per germline (reference sequence). The CDR3 extends over 15 amino acids. In DNA, the CDR3 is TGCAGTGCCGCTGGGACTTCCCTACGCACAGATATGCAGTATTTT. Its protein product is CSAAGTSLRTDMQYF.

V usage is TRBV5-1 and J usage is TRBJ1-2; no clear D gene. V was clipped by 1 base and J by 4 bases, with 8 bases between them. The germline V gene encodes CDR1 SGHRS and CDR2 YFSETQ. CDR3 length equals 13 residues. CDR3 DNA: TGCGCCAGCAGCTTGACAGAATCCTATGGCTACACCTTC. This sequence encodes CASSLTESYGYTF. Looking up the rest from reference TRBV5-1 and TRBJ1-2 gives the full variable domain: KAGVTQTPRYLIKTRGQQVTLSCSPISGHRSVSWYQQTPGQGLQFLFEYFSETQRNKGNFPGRFSGRQFSNSRSEMNVSTLELGDSALYLCASSLTESYGYTFGSGTRLTVV.

V and J are TRBV12-3 or TRBV12-4 and TRBJ1-1, with D uncertain. The CDR3 loop spans 15 amino acids. V lost 4 bases and J 1 base, leaving 13 bases between the germline ends. The CDR3 loop is CASSSTSRRNTEAFF. The DNA for the CDR3 is TGTGCCAGCAGTTCTACTTCCAGGAGGAACACTGAAGCTTTCTTT.

The rearrangement joins TRBV20-1 to TRBJ1-6, with D possibly being TRBD1 (5 bases). Per germline, CDR1 DFQATT and CDR2 SNEGSKA (reference sequence). The CDR3 is 14 residues long. V lost 4 bases to trimming and J lost 7 bases, with 14 bases between them. Here the CDR3 reads CSAKGTVGNSPLHF. The DNA of the CDR3 is TGCAGTGCTAAGGGGACCGTAGGAAATTCACCCCTCCACTTT.

The chain has TRBV12-3 or TRBV12-4 and TRBJ2-1; TRBD1 is a possible D gene (5 bases). Trimming removed 8 bases at V and 10 bases at J, with 18 bases between. This CDR3 has 13 residues. The CDR3 sequence: CASSPMGSGEQFF. DNA of the CDR3: TGTGCCAGCTCACCAATGGGGTCAGGGGAGCAGTTCTTC.

The chain uses TRBV10-3 and TRBJ1-5; D gene uncertain. The CDR3 has 13 residues. The ends were cut back, 2 bases at V and 5 bases at J, with 7 bases in the middle. Germline CDR1 is ENHRY and CDR2 is SYGVKD. DNA of the CDR3: TGTGCCATCAGTGAGCGGGTTGATCAGCCCCAGCATTTT. It translates to CAISERVDQPQHF.

This chain joins TRBV5-1 and TRBJ2-4; unclear D gene. The DNA end is a closer match to TRBJ2-5, so the J assignment may be wrong. The CDR3 contains 13 residues. Germline-derived CDR1 and CDR2 are SGHRS and YFSETQ. The CDR3 DNA sequence: TGCGCCAGCAGCTTGGACAAGGAAGAGACCCAGTACTTC. As protein: CASSLDKEETQYF.

The rearrangement uses TRBV6-5 and TRBJ2-5, with 7 bases matching TRBD1. This CDR3 has 15 residues. Unmatched junction bases numbered 17, after V lost 5 bases and J lost 11 bases. The germline V gene has CDR1 MNHEY and CDR2 SVGAGI. CDR3 protein: CASSTEQGLLGEQYF. CDR3 DNA: TGTGCCAGCAGTACCGAACAGGGGCTTTTGGGGGAGCAGTACTTC.

This clonotype was observed a handful of times. This chain joins TRBV6-5 and TRBJ2-5; D gene uncertain. V shed 6 bases and J shed 1 base, with 12 bases lying between them. Per germline, CDR1 MNHEY and CDR2 SVGAGI. CDR3 size: 14 residues. The CDR3 coding sequence is TGTGCCAGCAGAGGTAGACATTTCCAAGAGACCCAGTACTTC. Translated: CASRGRHFQETQYF.

The table lists this clonotype with a few counts. The chain couples TRBV29-1 to TRBJ2-1; D ambiguous. Germline V gives CDR1 SQVTM, CDR2 ANQGSEA. The length of the CDR3 is 14 residues. Trimming shortened V by 4 bases and J by 4 bases, and 14 bases separated the two germline ends. CDR3 in DNA: TGCAGCGTTGTTAAGGGAAACACTTACAATGAGCAGTTCTTC. This codes for CSVVKGNTYNEQFF.

This clonotype was observed a single time. Being one base from a much bigger clone, this may be a read error. V is TRBV5-6 and J is TRBJ2-3; the match to TRBD2 covers 10 bases. The CDR3 is 15 residues long. From germline, CDR1 is SGHDT and CDR2 YYEEEE. CDR3 nucleotides: TGTTCCAGCAGCTTGGGGACTAGCGATACAGATACGCAGTATTTT. Its translation is CSSSLGTSDTDTQYF.

The V call is TRBV4-1, the J call TRBJ2-3, with D perhaps matching TRBD2 (6 bases). V lost 4 bases, J lost 7 bases, and 12 bases lay in between. Germline-derived CDR1 and CDR2 are MGHRA and YSYEKL. The CDR3 loop spans 13 amino acids. The CDR3 sequence: CASSPTGLHTQYF. CDR3 nucleotide sequence: TGCGCCAGCAGCCCCACAGGACTACATACGCAGTATTTT.

The J gene is TRBJ2-3, the V gene TRBV7-9; a possible D gene is TRBD2 (6 bases). Germline V gives CDR1 SEHNR, CDR2 FQNEAQ (reference sequence). The CDR3 is 16 amino acids. V lost 2 bases, J lost 2 bases, and 14 bases lay in between. CDR3 nucleotides: TGTGCCAGCAGCTTATTCCGGGCGGGAATCACAGATACGCAGTATTTT. Protein product: CASSLFRAGITDTQYF.

This clonotype was seen a handful of times. The rearrangement uses TRBV4-2 and TRBJ1-2; a possible D gene is TRBD1 (5 bases). The CDR3 totals 13 residues. Germline values: CDR1 LGHNA, CDR2 YNFKEQ. The V end lost 1 base, the J end lost 5 bases, and 8 bases lay between the germline ends. The CDR3 protein is CASSQAQDYGYTF. CDR3 bases: TGTGCCAGCAGCCAAGCACAGGATTATGGCTACACCTTC.

The chain employs TRBV4-3 and TRBJ2-1; tentative D call: TRBD2 (7 bases). V was cut by 0 bases and J by 5 bases, with 23 bases left in between. Germline V gene sequence: CDR1 LGHNA, CDR2 YSLEER. CDR3 length equals 19 residues. CDR3: CASSQDMGRGGRANNEQFF. As DNA, the CDR3 is TGCGCCAGCAGCCAAGATATGGGGAGGGGGGGCAGGGCCAACAATGAGCAGTTCTTC.

This chain joins TRBV11-2 and TRBJ2-1; D is unclear. Germline V gene sequence: CDR1 SGHAT, CDR2 FQNNGV. Trimming shortened V by 4 bases and J by 1 base, and 14 bases separated the two germline ends. The CDR3 is made up of 16 amino acids. In DNA, the CDR3 is TGTGCCAGCAGCTCCCTCCTGAAAGCGTCCTACAATGAGCAGTTCTTC. Translated, it gives CASSSLLKASYNEQFF.

V is TRBV10-3 and J is TRBJ2-1; TRBD2 aligns across 9 bases. J lost 8 bases, V lost 0 bases, and 8 bases had no gene match. The CDR3 has 16 amino acids. Per germline, CDR1 ENHRY and CDR2 SYGVKD. The CDR3 sequence: CAISESKRGVVDEQFF. CDR3 coding DNA: TGTGCCATCAGTGAGTCGAAGCGGGGGGTAGTGGATGAGCAGTTCTTC.

In nucleotides, the CDR3 is TGTGCCAGCAGTTACTCCTCTAGCGGGGGGGAGACAGATACGCAGTATTTT. Translated: CASSYSSSGGETDTQYF. The chain combines TRBV6-6 with TRBJ2-3, with 12 bases lining up with TRBD2. Losses at the gene ends were 0 bases for V and 3 bases for J; bases not matched to a gene: 4. Germline V gene data show CDR1 as MNHNY and CDR2 as SVGAGI (reference sequence). The CDR3 is 17 amino acids.

This clonotype was counted between two and nine times. This chain connects TRBV25-1 to TRBJ1-6; D remains ambiguous. CDR3 size: 13 residues. The ends were cut back, 4 bases at V and 10 bases at J, with 11 bases in the middle. Per germline, CDR1 MGHDK and CDR2 SYGVNS. The CDR3 nucleotides read TGTGCCAGCAGTGGGCTAAGAGGGTCACCCCTCCACTTT. Translating gives CASSGLRGSPLHF.